Sequencing of this T cell receptor (beta chain) was carried out in a study of T cells after yellow fever vaccination. Germline V gene data show CDR1 as SQVTM and CDR2 as ANQGSEA. V lost 2 bases, J lost 7 bases, and 12 bases lay in between. CDR3 length equals 13 residues. From the 5' RACE reads, TCRdb called clonotypes with MiXCR, one entry per CDR3 protein. The repertoire holds about 320,000 distinct CDR3 sequences, with approximately 4% as singletons. In this sample, this clonotype turned up many times. Sequences were derived from PBMCs, sampled 15 days after the yellow fever booster vaccination. This sequence originates from a young man who received the YFV17D yellow fever vaccine. This sequence joins TRBV29-1 and TRBJ1-5; weak D call: TRBD1 (5 bases). CDR3 loop: CSVEIGEGQPQHF. The CDR3 region has the DNA TGCAGCGTTGAAATAGGGGAAGGCCAGCCCCAGCATTTT.